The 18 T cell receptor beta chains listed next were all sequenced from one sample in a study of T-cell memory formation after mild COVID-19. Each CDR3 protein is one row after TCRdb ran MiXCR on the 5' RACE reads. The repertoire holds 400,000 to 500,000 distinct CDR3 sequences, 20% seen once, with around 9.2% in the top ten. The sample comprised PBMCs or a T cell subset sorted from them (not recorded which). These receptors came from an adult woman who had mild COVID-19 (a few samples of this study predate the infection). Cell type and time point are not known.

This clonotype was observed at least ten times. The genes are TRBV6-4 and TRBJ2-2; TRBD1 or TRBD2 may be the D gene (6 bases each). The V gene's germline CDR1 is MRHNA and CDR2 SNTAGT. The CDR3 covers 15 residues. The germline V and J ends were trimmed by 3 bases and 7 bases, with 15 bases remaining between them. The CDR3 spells CASSDRPGANGELFF. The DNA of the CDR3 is TGTGCCAGCAGTGATCGCCCGGGGGCCAACGGGGAGCTGTTTTTT.

This chain's CDR3 is CAWSVGVSLEQYF. CDR3 sequence (DNA): TGTGCCTGGAGTGTAGGGGTTAGTCTCGAGCAGTACTTC. The V and J genes are TRBV30 and TRBJ2-7; maybe TRBD1 (5 bases). CDR1 and CDR2 from the germline V gene are GTSNPN and SVGIG (reference sequence). Trimming removed 0 bases at V and 6 bases at J, with 12 bases between. CDR3 length equals 13 residues. The full variable domain, in which reference TRBV30 and TRBJ2-7 provide the parts outside the CDR3, is SQTIHQWPATLVQPVGSPLSLECTVEGTSNPNLYWYRQAAGRGLQLLFYSVGIGQISSEVPQNLSASRPQDRQFILSSKKLLLSDSGFYLCAWSVGVSLEQYFGPGTRLTVT.

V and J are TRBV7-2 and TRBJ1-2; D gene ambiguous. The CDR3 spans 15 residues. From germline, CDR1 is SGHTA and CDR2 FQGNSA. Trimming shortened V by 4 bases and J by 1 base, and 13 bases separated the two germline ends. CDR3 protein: CASSSSGMLNYGYTF. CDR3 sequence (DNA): TGTGCCAGCAGCTCCTCCGGAATGCTTAACTATGGCTACACCTTC. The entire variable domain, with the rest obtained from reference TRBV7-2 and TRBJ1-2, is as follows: GAGVSQSPSNKVTEKGKDVELRCDPISGHTALYWYRQSLGQGLEFLIYFQGNSAPDKSGLPSDRFSAERTGGSVSTLTIQRTQQEDSAVYLCASSSSGMLNYGYTFGSGTRLTVV.

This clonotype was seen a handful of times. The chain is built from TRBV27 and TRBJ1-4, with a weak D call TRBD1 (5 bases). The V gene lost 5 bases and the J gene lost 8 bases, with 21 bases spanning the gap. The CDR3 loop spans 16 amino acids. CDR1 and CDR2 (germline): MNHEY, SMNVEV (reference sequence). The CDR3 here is CASSREGSGFGEKLFF. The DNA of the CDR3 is TGTGCCAGCAGTCGAGAGGGGAGCGGGTTTGGAGAAAAACTGTTTTTT.

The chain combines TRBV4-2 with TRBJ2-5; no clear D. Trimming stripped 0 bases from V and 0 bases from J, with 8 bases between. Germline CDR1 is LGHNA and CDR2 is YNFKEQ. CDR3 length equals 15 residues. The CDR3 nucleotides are TGTGCCAGCAGCCAAGATGTAACGAACCAAGAGACCCAGTACTTC. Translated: CASSQDVTNQETQYF.

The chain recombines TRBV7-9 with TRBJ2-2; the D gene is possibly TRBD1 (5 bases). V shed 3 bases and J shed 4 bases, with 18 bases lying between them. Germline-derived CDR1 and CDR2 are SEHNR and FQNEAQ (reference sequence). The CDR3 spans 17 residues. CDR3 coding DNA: TGTGCCAGCAGCTTGTGGGCAGGGCAAACGGTCACCGGGGAGCTGTTTTTT. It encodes CASSLWAGQTVTGELFF.

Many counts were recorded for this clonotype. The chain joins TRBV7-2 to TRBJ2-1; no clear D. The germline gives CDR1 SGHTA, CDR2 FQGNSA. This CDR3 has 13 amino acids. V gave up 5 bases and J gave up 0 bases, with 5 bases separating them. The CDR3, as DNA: TGTGCCAGCAGCGCCAGCTCCTACAATGAGCAGTTCTTC. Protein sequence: CASSASSYNEQFF.

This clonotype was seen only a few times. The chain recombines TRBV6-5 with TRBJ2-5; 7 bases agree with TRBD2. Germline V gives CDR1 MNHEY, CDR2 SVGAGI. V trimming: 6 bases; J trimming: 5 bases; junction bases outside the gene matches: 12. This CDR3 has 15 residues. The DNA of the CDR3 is TGTGCCAGCAGGGCTAGCGGAGCGGCGGTTGAGACCCAGTACTTC. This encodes CASRASGAAVETQYF.

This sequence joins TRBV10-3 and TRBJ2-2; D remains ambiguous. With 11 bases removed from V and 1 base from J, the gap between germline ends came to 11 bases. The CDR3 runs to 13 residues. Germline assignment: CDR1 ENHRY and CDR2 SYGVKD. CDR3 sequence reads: CAHGDLNTGELFF. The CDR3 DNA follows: TGTGCCCACGGCGACCTGAACACCGGGGAGCTGTTTTTT.

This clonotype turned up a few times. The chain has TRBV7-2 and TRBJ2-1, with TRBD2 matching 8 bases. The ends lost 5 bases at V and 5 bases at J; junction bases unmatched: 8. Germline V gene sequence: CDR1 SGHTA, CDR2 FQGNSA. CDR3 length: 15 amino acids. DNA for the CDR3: TGTGCCAGCAGCCTAAATCTAGCGGGTCACAATGAGCAGTTCTTC. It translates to CASSLNLAGHNEQFF.

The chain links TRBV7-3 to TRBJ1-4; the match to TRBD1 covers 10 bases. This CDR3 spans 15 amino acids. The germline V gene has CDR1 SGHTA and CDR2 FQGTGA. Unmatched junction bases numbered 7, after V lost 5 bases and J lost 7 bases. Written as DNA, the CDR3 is TGTGCCAGCAGCCCCGGGACAGGGGCGGGTGAAAAACTGTTTTTT. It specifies CASSPGTGAGEKLFF.

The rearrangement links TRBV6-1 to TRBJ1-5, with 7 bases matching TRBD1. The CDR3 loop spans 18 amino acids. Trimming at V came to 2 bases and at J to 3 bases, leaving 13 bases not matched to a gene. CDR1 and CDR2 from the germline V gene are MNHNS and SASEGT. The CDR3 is CASSEISVGQLFNQPQHF. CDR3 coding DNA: TGTGCCAGCAGTGAAATTTCGGTGGGACAGCTCTTCAATCAGCCCCAGCATTTT.

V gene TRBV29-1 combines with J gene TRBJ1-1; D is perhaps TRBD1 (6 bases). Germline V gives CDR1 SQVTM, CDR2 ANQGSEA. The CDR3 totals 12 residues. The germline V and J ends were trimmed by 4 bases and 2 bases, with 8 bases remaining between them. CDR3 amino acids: CSVGQDNTEAFF. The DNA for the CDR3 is TGCAGCGTTGGACAGGACAACACTGAAGCTTTCTTT.

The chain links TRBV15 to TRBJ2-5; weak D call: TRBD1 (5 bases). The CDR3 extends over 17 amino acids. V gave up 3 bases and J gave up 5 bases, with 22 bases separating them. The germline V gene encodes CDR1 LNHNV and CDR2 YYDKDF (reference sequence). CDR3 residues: CATSSIQKIRVGETQYF. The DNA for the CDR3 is TGTGCCACCAGCAGTATCCAGAAGATCAGGGTGGGGGAGACCCAGTACTTC.

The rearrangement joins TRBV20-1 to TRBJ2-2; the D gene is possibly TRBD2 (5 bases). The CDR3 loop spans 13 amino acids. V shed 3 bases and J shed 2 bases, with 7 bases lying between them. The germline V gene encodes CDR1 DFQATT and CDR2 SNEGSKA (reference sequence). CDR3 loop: CSASGVNTGELFF. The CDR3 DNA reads TGCAGTGCTAGCGGGGTAAACACCGGGGAGCTGTTTTTT.

The CDR3 reads CASTGGSTEAFF. In DNA form, the CDR3 reads TGTGCCAGCACCGGGGGATCAACTGAAGCTTTCTTT. The rearrangement uses TRBV6-1 and TRBJ1-1; perhaps TRBD1 as D (5 bases). The V gene lost 7 bases and the J gene lost 5 bases, with 11 bases spanning the gap. This CDR3 has 12 amino acids. From germline, CDR1 is MNHNS and CDR2 SASEGT.

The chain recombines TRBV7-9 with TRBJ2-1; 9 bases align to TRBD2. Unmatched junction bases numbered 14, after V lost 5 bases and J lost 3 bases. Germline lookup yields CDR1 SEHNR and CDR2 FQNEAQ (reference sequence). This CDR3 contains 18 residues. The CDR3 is CASSHLSLIAGDYNEQFF. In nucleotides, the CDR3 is TGTGCCAGCAGCCACCTGAGTTTAATAGCGGGGGACTACAATGAGCAGTTCTTC.

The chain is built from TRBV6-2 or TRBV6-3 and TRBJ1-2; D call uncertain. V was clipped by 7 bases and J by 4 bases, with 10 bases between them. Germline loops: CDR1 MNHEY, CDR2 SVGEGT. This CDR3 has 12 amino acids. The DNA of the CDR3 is TGTGCCAGCACCACGTCCCTCTATGGCTACACCTTC. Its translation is CASTTSLYGYTF.